The 8 T cell receptor beta chains in this list originate from one sample, sequenced in a study of T cells in Graves' hyperthyroidism and ophthalmopathy. Researchers amplified the TCR beta CDR3 regions from RNA transcripts. TCR CDR3 underwent first-round RT-PCR with the HTBI primer set. One entry per CDR3 protein, called by TCRdb with MiXCR from the multiplex PCR reads. The sample has hundreds of thousands of distinct CDR3 sequences, approximately 15% seen once; the top ten hold roughly 3.4%. Material for sequencing was blood. The receptors originated from a woman between 35 and 50 years old with Graves' ophthalmopathy.

This clonotype was seen more than once but under ten times. This sequence joins TRBV14 and TRBJ1-3; 9 bases are a match to TRBD1. This CDR3 comprises 16 residues. After removal of 3 bases from V and 4 bases from J, the junction contained 7 bases not matched to a gene. The germline V gene has CDR1 SGHDN and CDR2 FVKESK. The CDR3 DNA sequence: TGTGCCAGCAGCCACCCCGGGACAGGGTCCGGAAACACCATATATTTT. Translated: CASSHPGTGSGNTIYF.

This clonotype was detected many times. Being one base from a much bigger clone, this may be a read error. This rearrangement joins TRBV2 to TRBJ2-7; no firm D call. V lost 6 bases and J 3 bases, leaving 6 bases between the germline ends. Looked up from germline, CDR1 is SNHLY and CDR2 is FYNNEI. The CDR3 spans 11 residues. CDR3 residues: CASRGNYEQYF. The CDR3 nucleotides read TGTGCCAGCAGGGGCAACTACGAGCAGTACTTC.

This clonotype was detected many times. The DNA for the CDR3 is TGTGCCAGCAGTGGAGGGAGGACGAGAGTCTACGAGCAGTACTTC. It encodes CASSGGRTRVYEQYF. J is TRBJ2-7 and V is TRBV6-1; maybe TRBD2 (6 bases). Trimming pared 4 bases from V and 3 bases from J, leaving 16 bases between. From germline, CDR1 is MNHNS and CDR2 SASEGT. This CDR3 region has 15 residues.

This clonotype came up many times. V usage is TRBV29-1 and J usage is TRBJ2-1, with a tentative D call TRBD1 (5 bases). The CDR3 is made up of 13 amino acids. From germline, CDR1 is SQVTM and CDR2 ANQGSEA. The V end was cut by 2 bases, the J end by 6 bases, with 11 bases between. The CDR3 DNA is TGCAGCGTTGAAACAGGTCTAGGCAATGAGCAGTTCTTC. Protein: CSVETGLGNEQFF.

This clonotype has a handful of counts. The chain links TRBV2 to TRBJ2-1; perhaps TRBD2 as D (5 bases). The CDR3 runs to 13 residues. Germline V gene data show CDR1 as SNHLY and CDR2 as FYNNEI. Between the trimmed V and J ends, which lost 6 bases and 5 bases, there was a span of 11 bases. The CDR3 loop reads CASRMDGNNEQFF. DNA for the CDR3: TGTGCCAGCAGGATGGACGGGAACAATGAGCAGTTCTTC.

This clonotype was counted only a few times. This chain connects TRBV29-1 to TRBJ2-1; D perhaps matches TRBD2 (6 bases). This CDR3 contains 13 residues. From germline, CDR1 is SQVTM and CDR2 ANQGSEA. Trimming stripped 7 bases from V and 2 bases from J, with 12 bases between. CDR3 protein: CSGGGYTYNEQFF. For the CDR3, the DNA is TGCAGCGGTGGGGGGTACACCTACAATGAGCAGTTCTTC.

This clonotype was observed many times. The rearrangement uses TRBV3-1 and TRBJ2-7, with 10 bases identical to TRBD1. Germline V gene sequence: CDR1 LGHDT, CDR2 YNNKEL (reference sequence). The CDR3 extends over 17 amino acids. The V and J ends lost 3 bases and 2 bases, in that order; junction bases with no gene match: 10. The CDR3 spells CASSHHPGQGRAYEQYF. The CDR3 DNA reads TGTGCCAGCAGCCATCACCCGGGACAGGGGAGGGCCTACGAGCAGTACTTC.

This rearrangement joins TRBV7-8 to TRBJ1-2; D uncertain. CDR1 and CDR2 (germline): SGHVS, FQNEAQ. The V gene lost 3 bases and the J gene lost 4 bases, with 18 bases spanning the gap. This CDR3 spans 16 amino acids. The CDR3 sequence is CASSLPPMGVGYGYTF. The CDR3 region has the DNA TGTGCCAGCAGCTTGCCCCCGATGGGTGTTGGCTATGGCTACACCTTC. Full variable domain (outside the CDR3, taken from reference TRBV7-8 and TRBJ1-2): GAGVSQSPRYKVAKRGQDVALRCDPISGHVSLFWYQQALGQGPEFLTYFQNEAQLDKSGLPSDRFFAERPEGSVSTLKIQRTQQEDSAVYLCASSLPPMGVGYGYTFGSGTRLTVV.